These 23 T cell receptor beta chains share one sample of origin, sequenced in a study of blood T cell repertoires in COVID-19. Clones were sequenced by immunoSEQ multiplex PCR, and TCRdb holds only the in-frame ones, with some missing. The sample holds fewer than 250,000 clones, 90% to 95% seen once. Sequencing input: peripheral blood. The receptors were sampled from a man aged 55-75 years with COVID-19, enrolled during active disease.

For the CDR3, the DNA is TGTGCCAGCTCACCCGCGACAGGGATTAGCAATCAGCCCCAGCATTTT. It codes for CASSPATGISNQPQHF. The chain carries TRBV18 and TRBJ1-5; 7 nucleotides line up with TRBD1. The CDR3 is 16 amino acids. Germline-derived CDR1 and CDR2 are KGHSH and LQKENI. Trimming at V came to 3 bases and at J to 0 bases, leaving 5 bases not matched to a gene. Variable domain in full (rest from reference TRBV18 and TRBJ1-5): NAGVMQNPRHLVRRRGQEARLRCSPMKGHSHVYWYRQLPEEGLKFMVYLQKENIIDESGMPKERFSAEFPKEGPSILRIQQVVRGDSAAYFCASSPATGISNQPQHFGDGTRLSIL.

This clone has only one observation. The J gene is TRBJ2-5, the V gene TRBV5-4; 7 bases align to TRBD1. From germline, CDR1 is SGHNT and CDR2 YYREEE (reference sequence). Trimming removed 4 bases from V and 2 bases from J; junction bases left unmatched: 2. The CDR3 consists of 13 residues. The CDR3: CASSGDRQETQYF. CDR3 coding DNA: TGTGCCAGCAGCGGGGACAGACAAGAGACCCAGTACTTC.

The chain combines TRBV19 with TRBJ1-3; D is unclear. V dropped 4 bases and J dropped 0 bases, with 10 bases sitting between them. This CDR3 has 15 residues. From germline, CDR1 is LNHDA and CDR2 SQIVND (reference sequence). The CDR3 nucleotides read TGTGCCAGTAGTAGCAGGACTAACTCTGGAAACACCATATATTTT. This codes for CASSSRTNSGNTIYF.

The rearrangement joins TRBV6-2 or TRBV6-3 to TRBJ1-2; no definite D call. With 5 bases removed from V and 8 bases from J, the gap between germline ends came to 9 bases. CDR1 is MNHEY, CDR2 SVGEGT, per germline. The CDR3 has 11 residues. CDR3 DNA sequence: TGTGCCAGCAGTAATGGCGGGGGCTACACCTTC. Residues: CASSNGGGYTF.

This clone was detected only once. The J gene is TRBJ1-5, the V gene TRBV7-3; 7 nucleotides align to TRBD1. The V and J ends lost 4 bases and 0 bases, in that order; junction bases with no gene match: 12. The germline CDR1 and CDR2 sequences are SGHTA and FQGTGA. CDR3 size: 18 residues. The CDR3 loop is CASSYTGAELFSNQPQHF. CDR3 bases: TGTGCCAGCAGCTATACAGGGGCCGAACTCTTTAGCAATCAGCCCCAGCATTTT.

The chain couples TRBV19 to TRBJ2-4; 9 bases match TRBD1. With 4 bases clipped from V and 4 bases from J, the junction kept 8 bases outside the gene matches. The germline gives CDR1 LNHDA, CDR2 SQIVND (reference sequence). This CDR3 comprises 16 residues. The CDR3 protein is CASSTTRTGAKNIQYF. The CDR3 nucleotides are TGTGCCAGTAGTACAACCCGGACAGGGGCAAAAAACATTCAGTACTTC. The whole variable domain, filled in from reference TRBV19 and TRBJ2-4, reads DGGITQSPKYLFRKEGQNVTLSCEQNLNHDAMYWYRQDPGQGLRLIYYSQIVNDFQKGDIAEGYSVSREKKESFPLTVTSAQKNPTAFYLCASSTTRTGAKNIQYFGAGTRLSVL.

The V call is TRBV7-9, the J call TRBJ1-6; D remains ambiguous. The CDR3 has 13 residues. CDR1 and CDR2 from the germline V gene are SEHNR and FQNEAQ (reference sequence). The V end was cut by 5 bases, the J end by 14 bases, with 16 bases between. For the CDR3, the DNA is TGTGCCAGCAGCCTGCCAGCGCCATCGGCCCTCCACTTT. Translating gives CASSLPAPSALHF.

This chain joins TRBV7-9 and TRBJ1-2; 7 positions agree with TRBD1. The germline V gene encodes CDR1 SEHNR and CDR2 FQNEAQ (reference sequence). Trimming at V came to 3 bases and at J to 0 bases, leaving 4 bases not matched to a gene. CDR3 length: 15 amino acids. This CDR3 is CASSFTGVANYGYTF. The CDR3, as DNA: TGTGCCAGCAGCTTCACAGGGGTTGCTAACTATGGCTACACCTTC.

This chain joins TRBV28 and TRBJ1-2; no firm D call. Trimming shortened V by 5 bases and J by 8 bases, and 6 bases separated the two germline ends. The CDR3 runs to 10 residues. Germline V gene lookup returns CDR1 MDHEN and CDR2 SYDVKM. CDR3 bases: TGTGCCAGCAGTCGAGAGGGCTACACCTTC. Translated: CASSREGYTF.

The chain uses TRBV6-6 and TRBJ2-1, with TRBD2 identical over 9 bases. The germline V gene has CDR1 MNHNY and CDR2 SVGAGI (reference sequence). The CDR3 length is 16 residues. Trimming at V came to 6 bases and at J to 0 bases, leaving 6 bases not matched to a gene. The CDR3 here is CASSRLAESSYNEQFF. CDR3 in DNA: TGTGCCAGCAGCCGACTAGCGGAAAGCTCCTACAATGAGCAGTTCTTC.

Only one count was recorded for this clone. The genes are TRBV28 and TRBJ2-2, with a weak D call TRBD1 (5 bases). This CDR3 has 17 residues. Germline V gene data show CDR1 as MDHEN and CDR2 as SYDVKM. The germline V and J ends were trimmed by 3 bases and 3 bases, with 17 bases remaining between them. CDR3 coding DNA: TGTGCCAGCAGTTTCAACAGGTGGATGGTGGACACCGGGGAGCTGTTTTTT. This translates into CASSFNRWMVDTGELFF.

V and J are TRBV6-1 and TRBJ1-1, with D unresolved. The CDR3 spans 12 residues. V shed 1 base and J shed 6 bases, with 6 bases lying between them. Germline-derived CDR1 and CDR2 are MNHNS and SASEGT. The CDR3: CASSEGVSEAFF. In DNA form, the CDR3 reads TGTGCCAGCAGTGAAGGAGTCTCTGAAGCTTTCTTT.

The chain couples TRBV7-2 to TRBJ1-6, with a possible D match to TRBD1 (6 bases). This CDR3 comprises 14 residues. The V gene lost 6 bases and the J gene lost 8 bases, with 14 bases spanning the gap. Germline V CDR1 and CDR2: SGHTA, FQGNSA. This chain's CDR3 is CASSSQGWDSPLHF. CDR3 DNA sequence: TGTGCCAGCAGTTCCCAGGGGTGGGATTCACCCCTCCACTTT. The variable domain in full, with the rest retrieved from reference TRBV7-2 and TRBJ1-6, is GAGVSQSPSNKVTEKGKDVELRCDPISGHTALYWYRQSLGQGLEFLIYFQGNSAPDKSGLPSDRFSAERTGGSVSTLTIQRTQQEDSAVYLCASSSQGWDSPLHFGNGTRLTVT.

The chain uses TRBV5-1 and TRBJ2-1, with 10 nucleotides matching TRBD2. Germline V lookup: CDR1 SGHRS, CDR2 YFSETQ. The V and J ends lost 0 bases and 0 bases, in that order; junction bases with no gene match: 6. The CDR3 has 18 amino acids. The CDR3 reads CASSLEASGGSSYNEQFF. As DNA, the CDR3 is TGCGCCAGCAGCTTGGAGGCTAGCGGGGGCAGCTCCTACAATGAGCAGTTCTTC. The full variable domain, with the rest looked up from reference TRBV5-1 and TRBJ2-1, is KAGVTQTPRYLIKTRGQQVTLSCSPISGHRSVSWYQQTPGQGLQFLFEYFSETQRNKGNFPGRFSGRQFSNSRSEMNVSTLELGDSALYLCASSLEASGGSSYNEQFFGPGTRLTVL.

This chain connects TRBV7-2 to TRBJ1-6; 7 nucleotides agree with TRBD1. The CDR3 length is 15 residues. The V segment lost 0 bases and the J segment 7 bases; nucleotides outside the gene matches: 3. In germline, CDR1 is SGHTA, CDR2 FQGNSA. CDR3 protein: CASSLAPGGNSPLHF. The CDR3 DNA is TGTGCCAGCAGCTTAGCCCCAGGGGGGAATTCACCCCTCCACTTT.

The gene calls are TRBV5-1 and TRBJ2-7; tentative D call: TRBD1 (6 bases). The CDR3 contains 15 residues. The ends were cut back, 4 bases at V and 0 bases at J, with 14 bases in the middle. Germline V gives CDR1 SGHRS, CDR2 YFSETQ. This chain's CDR3 is CASSPGDPSSYEQYF. CDR3 nucleotide sequence: TGCGCCAGCAGCCCAGGGGACCCAAGCTCCTACGAGCAGTACTTC.

This chain uses TRBV6-5 with TRBJ1-1; the match to TRBD1 covers 7 bases. This CDR3 has 15 residues. The J segment lost 4 bases and the V segment lost 3 bases, leaving 8 bases of the junction unmatched. Germline-derived CDR1 and CDR2 are MNHEY and SVGAGI. The CDR3: CASSYTTGWTTEAFF. As DNA, the CDR3 is TGTGCCAGCAGTTATACGACAGGGTGGACCACTGAAGCTTTCTTT.

DNA for the CDR3: TGTGCCTGGAACTTTCGGGGTACAACTAATGAAAAACTGTTTTTT. Its translation: CAWNFRGTTNEKLFF. The V call is TRBV30, the J call TRBJ1-4; D not resolved. The CDR3 is made up of 15 amino acids. Germline V gene sequence: CDR1 GTSNPN, CDR2 SVGIG (reference sequence). V dropped 4 bases and J dropped 0 bases, with 12 bases sitting between them.

The rearrangement links TRBV4-1 to TRBJ2-3, with 11 bases aligning to TRBD1. J lost 6 bases, V lost 3 bases, and 8 bases had no gene match. Germline V gives CDR1 MGHRA, CDR2 YSYEKL. The CDR3 covers 16 residues. The CDR3 spells CASSQGTGGIVDTQYF. In DNA form, the CDR3 reads TGCGCCAGCAGCCAGGGGACAGGGGGTATTGTTGATACGCAGTATTTT.

The chain has TRBV2 and TRBJ2-1, with a tentative D call TRBD1 (6 bases). Per germline, CDR1 SNHLY and CDR2 FYNNEI. The CDR3 has 12 residues. V was clipped by 7 bases and J by 8 bases, with 12 bases between them. The CDR3 nucleotides read TGTGCCAGCACCGCAGGGGACCATGAGCAGTTCTTC. It specifies CASTAGDHEQFF.

This clone was detected once. The chain carries TRBV30 and TRBJ1-1; 11 nucleotides line up with TRBD1. From germline, CDR1 is GTSNPN and CDR2 SVGIG (reference sequence). CDR3 length: 14 amino acids. The V gene end was trimmed by 4 bases and the J gene end by 9 bases; junction bases not matched to a gene: 10. In nucleotides, the CDR3 is TGTGCCTGGACTTCCGGACAGGGGGCTCTCCAAGCTTTCTTT. As protein: CAWTSGQGALQAFF.

The chain uses TRBV18 and TRBJ2-5; TRBD1 might be the D (6 bases). The CDR3 contains 14 residues. V was trimmed by 2 bases and J by 2 bases, leaving 9 bases between them. In germline, CDR1 is KGHSH, CDR2 LQKENI. The CDR3 bases are TGTGCCAGCTCACCAAGACAGGATCAAGAGACCCAGTACTTC. It is translated as CASSPRQDQETQYF.

The table lists this clone with a count of one. This sequence joins TRBV6-5 and TRBJ2-5, with 7 bases aligning to TRBD1. With 7 bases clipped from V and 4 bases from J, the junction kept 6 bases outside the gene matches. The CDR3 is 13 amino acids. CDR1 and CDR2 from the germline V gene are MNHEY and SVGAGI. The CDR3 here is CASMETGSETQYF. The CDR3 DNA reads TGTGCCAGCATGGAGACAGGGTCAGAGACCCAGTACTTC.